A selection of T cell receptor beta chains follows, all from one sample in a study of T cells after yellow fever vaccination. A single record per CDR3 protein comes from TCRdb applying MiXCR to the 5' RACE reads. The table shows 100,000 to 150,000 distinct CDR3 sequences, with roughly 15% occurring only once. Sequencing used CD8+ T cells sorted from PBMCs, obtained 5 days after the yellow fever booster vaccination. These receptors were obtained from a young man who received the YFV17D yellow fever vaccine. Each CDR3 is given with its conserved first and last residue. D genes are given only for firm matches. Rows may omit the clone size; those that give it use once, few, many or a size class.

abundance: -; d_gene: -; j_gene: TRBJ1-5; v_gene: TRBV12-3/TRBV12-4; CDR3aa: CASSYENSNQPQHF; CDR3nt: TGTGCCAGCAGTTATGAGAATAGCAATCAGCCCCAGCATTTT
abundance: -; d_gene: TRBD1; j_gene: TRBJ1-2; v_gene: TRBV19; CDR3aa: CASANQGVYGYTF; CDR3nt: TGTGCCAGCGCTAACCAGGGGGTATACGGCTACACCTTC
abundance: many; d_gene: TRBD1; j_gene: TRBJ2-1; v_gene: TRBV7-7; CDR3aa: CASSSWGTGGDEQFF; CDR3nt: TGTGCTAGCAGCTCTTGGGGGACAGGGGGCGATGAGCAGTTCTTC
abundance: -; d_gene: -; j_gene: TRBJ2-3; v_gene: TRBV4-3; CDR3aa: CASSQDGSSTDTQYF; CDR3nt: TGCGCCAGCAGCCAAGACGGCTCTAGCACAGATACGCAGTATTTT
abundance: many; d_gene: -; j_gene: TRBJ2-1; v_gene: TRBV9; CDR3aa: CASSVGGRIYNEQFF; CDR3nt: TGTGCCAGCAGCGTAGGGGGCAGAATTTACAATGAGCAGTTCTTC
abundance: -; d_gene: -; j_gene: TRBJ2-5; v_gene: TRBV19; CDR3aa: CASSLGSQETQYF; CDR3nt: TGTGCCAGTAGTCTGGGGTCCCAAGAGACCCAGTACTTC
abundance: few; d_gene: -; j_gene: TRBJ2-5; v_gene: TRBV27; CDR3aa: CASKADPALTQYF; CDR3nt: TGTGCCAGCAAGGCGGATCCTGCGTTGACCCAGTACTTC
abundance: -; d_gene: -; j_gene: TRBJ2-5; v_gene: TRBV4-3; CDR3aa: CASSRGVHGAETQYF; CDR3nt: TGCGCCAGCAGCCGAGGCGTCCATGGAGCAGAGACCCAGTACTTC
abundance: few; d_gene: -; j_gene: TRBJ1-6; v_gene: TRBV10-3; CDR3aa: CAISESPAGENSPLHF; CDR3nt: TGTGCCATCAGTGAGTCCCCGGCAGGGGAAAATTCACCCCTCCACTTT
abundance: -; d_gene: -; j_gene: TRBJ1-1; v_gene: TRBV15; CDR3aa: CATSRPTGGWTEAFF; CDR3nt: TGTGCCACCAGCAGACCAACGGGAGGTTGGACTGAAGCTTTCTTT
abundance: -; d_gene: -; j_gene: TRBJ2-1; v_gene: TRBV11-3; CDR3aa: CASSQRRDEGYNEQFF; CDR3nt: TGTGCCAGCAGCCAGCGCCGGGATGAGGGGTACAATGAGCAGTTCTTC
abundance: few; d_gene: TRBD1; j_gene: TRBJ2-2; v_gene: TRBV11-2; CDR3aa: CASSSDRLEINTGELFF; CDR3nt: TGTGCCAGCAGTTCGGACAGGTTGGAGATTAACACCGGGGAGCTGTTTTTT
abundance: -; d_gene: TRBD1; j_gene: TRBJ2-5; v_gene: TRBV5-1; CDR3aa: CASSDPTGAVEETQYF; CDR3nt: TGCGCCAGCAGCGACCCAACAGGGGCGGTAGAAGAGACCCAGTACTTC
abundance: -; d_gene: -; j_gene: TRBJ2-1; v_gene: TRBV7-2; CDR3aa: CASSSPGVGNEQFF; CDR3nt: TGTGCCAGCAGCTCCCCCGGGGTCGGCAATGAGCAGTTCTTC
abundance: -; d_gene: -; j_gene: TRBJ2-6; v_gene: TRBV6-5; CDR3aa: CASSVFSEGRTSGANVLTF; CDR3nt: TGTGCCAGCAGTGTGTTCTCGGAGGGCAGGACCTCTGGGGCCAACGTCCTGACTTTC
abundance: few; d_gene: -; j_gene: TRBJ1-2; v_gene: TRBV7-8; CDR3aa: CASSFGQRNGYTF; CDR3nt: TGTGCCAGCAGCTTTGGACAAAGGAATGGCTACACCTTC
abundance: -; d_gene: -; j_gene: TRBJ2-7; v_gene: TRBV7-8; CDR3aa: CASSSQGRPYEQYF; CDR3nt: TGTGCCAGCAGCTCACAGGGTCGCCCCTACGAGCAGTACTTC
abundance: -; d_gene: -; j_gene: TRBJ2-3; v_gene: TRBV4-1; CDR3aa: CASSPRRRSTDTQYF; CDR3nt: TGCGCCAGCAGCCCCAGACGCCGGAGCACAGATACGCAGTATTTT
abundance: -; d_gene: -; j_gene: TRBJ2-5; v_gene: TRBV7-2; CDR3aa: CASSPQQGTQYF; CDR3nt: TGTGCCAGCAGCCCGCAGCAAGGGACCCAGTACTTC
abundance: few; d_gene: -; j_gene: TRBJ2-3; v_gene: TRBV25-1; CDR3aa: CASTGEHTDTQYF; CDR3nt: TGTGCCAGCACCGGGGAGCACACAGATACGCAGTATTTT
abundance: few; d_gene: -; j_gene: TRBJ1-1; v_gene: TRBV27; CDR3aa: CASSFRGSGTEAFF; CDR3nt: TGTGCCAGCAGTTTTAGGGGCTCGGGCACTGAAGCTTTCTTT
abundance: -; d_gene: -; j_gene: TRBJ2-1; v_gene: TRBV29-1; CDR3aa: CSGSWALNNEQFF; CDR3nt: TGCAGCGGTTCCTGGGCGTTGAACAATGAGCAGTTCTTC
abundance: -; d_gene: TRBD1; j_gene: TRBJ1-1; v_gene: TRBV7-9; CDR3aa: CASSRSLIGGKGTEAFF; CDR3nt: TGTGCCAGCAGCCGCTCTCTTATAGGGGGCAAGGGCACTGAAGCTTTCTTT
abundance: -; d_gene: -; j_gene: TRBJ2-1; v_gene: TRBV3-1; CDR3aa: CASSVGGETYNEQFF; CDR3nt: TGTGCCAGCTCTGTAGGGGGGGAGACGTACAATGAGCAGTTCTTC
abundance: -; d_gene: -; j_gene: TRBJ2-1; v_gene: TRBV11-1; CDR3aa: CASSLRGYNEQFF; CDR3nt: TGTGCCAGCAGCCTTCGAGGGTACAATGAGCAGTTCTTC
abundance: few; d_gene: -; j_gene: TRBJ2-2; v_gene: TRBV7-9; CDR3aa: CASSLFNRATGELFF; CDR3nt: TGTGCCAGCAGCTTATTCAACAGGGCCACCGGGGAGCTGTTTTTT
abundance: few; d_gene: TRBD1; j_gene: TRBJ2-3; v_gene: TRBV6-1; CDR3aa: CASSDTDRGVRTDTQYF; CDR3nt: TGTGCCAGCAGTGATACTGACAGGGGGGTTCGTACAGATACGCAGTATTTT
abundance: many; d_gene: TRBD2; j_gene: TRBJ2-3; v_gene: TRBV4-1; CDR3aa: CASSPGTTYTDTQYF; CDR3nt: TGCGCCAGCAGCCCAGGGACTACATACACAGATACGCAGTATTTT
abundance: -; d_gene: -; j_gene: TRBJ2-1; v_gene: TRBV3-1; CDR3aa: CASSQGMWEQFF; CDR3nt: TGTGCCAGCAGCCAAGGGATGTGGGAGCAGTTCTTC
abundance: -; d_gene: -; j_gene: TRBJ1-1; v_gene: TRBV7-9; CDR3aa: CASRRPKLDTEAFF; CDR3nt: TGTGCCAGCAGACGGCCCAAACTGGACACTGAAGCTTTCTTT
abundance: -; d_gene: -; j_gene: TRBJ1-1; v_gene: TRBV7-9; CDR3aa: CASSLSGLGPPENTEAFF; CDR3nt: TGTGCCAGCAGCTTGTCAGGGTTAGGGCCACCCGAGAACACTGAAGCTTTCTTT
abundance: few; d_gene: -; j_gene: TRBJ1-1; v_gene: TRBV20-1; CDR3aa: CSPGQNTEAFF; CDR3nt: TGCAGTCCCGGACAGAACACTGAAGCTTTCTTT
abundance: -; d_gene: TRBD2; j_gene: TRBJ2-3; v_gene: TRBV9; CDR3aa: CASSSRTSGGTSDTQYF; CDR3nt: TGTGCCAGCAGCTCACGGACTAGCGGGGGGACTTCAGATACGCAGTATTTT
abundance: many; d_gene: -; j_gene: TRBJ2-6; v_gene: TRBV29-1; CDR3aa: CSSISGANVLTF; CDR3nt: TGCAGCTCAATATCTGGGGCCAACGTCCTGACTTTC
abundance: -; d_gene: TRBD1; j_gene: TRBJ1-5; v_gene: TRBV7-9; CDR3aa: CASSRDSPYSNQPQHF; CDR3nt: TGTGCCAGCAGTCGGGACAGTCCCTATAGCAATCAGCCCCAGCATTTT
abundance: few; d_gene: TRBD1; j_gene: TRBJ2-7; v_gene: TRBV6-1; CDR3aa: CASRSGGVDEQYF; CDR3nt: TGTGCCAGCAGGTCAGGGGGCGTGGACGAGCAGTACTTC
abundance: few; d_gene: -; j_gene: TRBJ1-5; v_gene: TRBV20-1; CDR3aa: CSAREIRTTSNQPQHF; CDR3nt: TGCAGTGCTAGAGAGATAAGAACAACGAGCAATCAGCCCCAGCATTTT
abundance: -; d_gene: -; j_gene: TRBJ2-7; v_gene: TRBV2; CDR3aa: CASMPSSYEQYF; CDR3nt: TGTGCCAGCATGCCGTCGAGCTACGAGCAGTACTTC
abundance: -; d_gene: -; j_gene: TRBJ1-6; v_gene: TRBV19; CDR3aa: CASTDGGNSPLHF; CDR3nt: TGTGCCAGTACCGACGGGGGAAATTCACCCCTCCACTTT